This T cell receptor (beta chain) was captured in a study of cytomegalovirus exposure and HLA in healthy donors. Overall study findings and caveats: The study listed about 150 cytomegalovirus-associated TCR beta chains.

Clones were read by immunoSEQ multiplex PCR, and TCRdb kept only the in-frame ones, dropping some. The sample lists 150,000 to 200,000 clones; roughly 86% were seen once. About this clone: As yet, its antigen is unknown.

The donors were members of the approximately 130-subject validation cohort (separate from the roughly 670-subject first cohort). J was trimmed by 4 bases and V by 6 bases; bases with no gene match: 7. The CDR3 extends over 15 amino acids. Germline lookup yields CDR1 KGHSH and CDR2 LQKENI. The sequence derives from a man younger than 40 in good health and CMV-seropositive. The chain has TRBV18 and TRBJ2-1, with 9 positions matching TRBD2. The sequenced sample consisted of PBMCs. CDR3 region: CASSHRRGGYNEQFF. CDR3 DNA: TGTGCCAGCTCCCACCGGCGGGGGGGTTACAATGAGCAGTTCTTC.